This section outlines one TCR beta chain sequence together with its context. It has no known antigen specificity. No much larger clone exists at a distance of one base, and base qualities are not known. From the germline V gene (reference sequence), CDR1 is DFQATT and CDR2 is SNEGSKA. The cysteine opens and the phenylalanine closes a CDR3 of 14 amino acids. Solely the CDR3 DNA is kept, with 42 bases framed from the first base. V gives up 5 bases and J gives up 10 bases, and the segment between their germline ends measures 24 bases. TCR beta CDR3 regions were amplified from RNA transcripts. The TCR CDR3 was subjected to a first round of RT-PCR using the HTBI primer set and the Qiagen OneStep RT-PCR kit. Libraries were constructed in a second round of multiplex PCR, after which size selection and purification were performed. Sequencing of the libraries was done on an Illumina HiSeq2000 using paired-end 100 bp reads. Turning to the authors' computational methods: Raw data were processed with SOAPnuke, discarding reads with adapters, uncalled bases, mean Phred below 15, or no exact constant-primer or identifier match. High-quality paired reads were merged using COPE v1.2.5, and each unique nucleotide sequence was defined as a clonotype. MiTCR v1.1 was used to align clonotypes to the IMGT TRBV, TRBD and TRBJ reference segments. Only V-J combinations with frequency above 0.0001, covering approximately 99% of repertoires, were analysed. A TCS score was defined as the ratio between F50 (clonal expansion) and ExV (chaos), using BLOSUM62-based TCRdist between CDR3 peptides within each V-J. Welch's t-statistics and random forest reduced around 510 V-J features to about 13, which were used in a naive Bayes classifier (R e1071). The Morisita-Horn index was used to measure how similar the thyroid and blood repertoires were. The public reads were quality trimmed at Q25 with fastp and then assembled into clones with MiXCR by TCRdb, keeping productive beta chains. When rows share a CDR3 protein, they turn into one entry using the most common DNA and genes. TCRdb assigned the V and J calls; the authors' analysis was not used. In this sample the table shows 800,000 or so distinct CDR3 sequences, about two fifths of which occur a single time. The ten biggest clones cover 7.5% to 9.5% of the sample.

Stable Graves' hyperthyroidism was defined as the absence of progression to ophthalmopathy over 18 months of follow-up. Hyperthyroidism patients were aged 18 to 65 years and newly diagnosed, with disease duration of less than 2 months. The study excluded patients with uncontrolled infections, other autoimmune diseases, pregnancy or lactation. Diagnoses were established on the basis of clinical symptoms, serum thyroxine and TRAb, thyroid ultrasound, and orbital computed tomography. PBMCs were isolated from about 9 ml of fresh peripheral blood by Ficoll-Paque density gradient centrifugation. Trizol reagent was used to extract total RNA, and RNA quality was then checked on an Agilent 2100 Bioanalyzer. The data stem from a study of T cells in Graves' hyperthyroidism and ophthalmopathy (dated by TCRdb to about 2019). Describing the broader study: Peripheral blood was collected at initial diagnosis, before any treatment. After blood sampling, hyperthyroidism patients were treated with methimazole at a starting dose of 30 mg daily, and ophthalmopathy patients were treated with high-dose intravenous methylprednisolone. Whether ophthalmopathy could be predicted prospectively was tested in an independent validation cohort made up of under 20 hyperthyroidism patients plus 17 patients who later progressed to ophthalmopathy. TCR Vbeta CDR3 sequencing of fewer than 150 peripheral blood samples (over 40 ophthalmopathy, under 80 hyperthyroidism and some 17 progressor patients) is reported in the paper. To identify TCR V-J signatures that set the groups apart, the researchers used a discovery cohort of roughly 100 patients, made up of 40 to 45 with Graves' ophthalmopathy and 55 to 65 with stable Graves' hyperthyroidism. Thyroid tissue and blood T-cell repertoires from six Graves' hyperthyroidism patients were also compared in the study. The roughly 90 discovery patients were divided at random into training and test sets in a 7:3 ratio.

The study at large found these results: No statistical method was used to fix the sample size in advance, and group allocation was not hidden from the investigators. Ophthalmopathy was separated from stable hyperthyroidism by a 13 V-J signature model, with around 88% sensitivity and just over 81% specificity obtained in cross-validation and 80%/75% obtained in testing. Blood samples also contained most of the expanded thyroid clonotypes (frequency above 0.001), which suggests that blood repertoires may reflect thyroid immune responses. In validation, the model predicted progression to ophthalmopathy a median of around 6.5 months before onset, with over 55% sensitivity and roughly 73% specificity.

Recombination joined TRBV20-1 with TRBJ2-7; TRBD1 is possibly the D segment (5 matching bases). The sample was blood. The receptor's source is a man between 18 and 29 years old with Graves' hyperthyroidism. The nucleotides are TGCAGTGCTCCAGGGTATCGTGGATCCTGCGAACAGTACTTC. Its product reads: CSAPGYRGSCEQYF.